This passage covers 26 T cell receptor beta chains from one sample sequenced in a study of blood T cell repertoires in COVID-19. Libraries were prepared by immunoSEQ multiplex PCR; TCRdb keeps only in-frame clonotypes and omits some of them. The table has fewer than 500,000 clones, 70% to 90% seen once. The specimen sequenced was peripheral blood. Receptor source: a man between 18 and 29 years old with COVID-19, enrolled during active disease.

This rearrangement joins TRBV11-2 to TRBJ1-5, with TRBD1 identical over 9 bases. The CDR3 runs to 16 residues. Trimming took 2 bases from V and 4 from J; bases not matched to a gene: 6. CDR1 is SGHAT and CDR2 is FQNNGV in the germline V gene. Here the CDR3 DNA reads TGTGCCAGCAGCTTAACAGGGGGCACGGGGAATCAGCCCCAGCATTTT. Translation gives CASSLTGGTGNQPQHF.

As DNA, the CDR3 is TGCGCCAGCAGAGGACCACAGGGGACCTATGGCTACACCTTC. Translating gives CASRGPQGTYGYTF. The chain links TRBV10-2 to TRBJ1-2, with TRBD1 identical over 7 bases. Germline trimming cut 6 bases from V and 4 bases from J; bases unmatched to any gene: 8. The germline V gene encodes CDR1 WSHSY and CDR2 SAAADI. This CDR3 has 14 amino acids.

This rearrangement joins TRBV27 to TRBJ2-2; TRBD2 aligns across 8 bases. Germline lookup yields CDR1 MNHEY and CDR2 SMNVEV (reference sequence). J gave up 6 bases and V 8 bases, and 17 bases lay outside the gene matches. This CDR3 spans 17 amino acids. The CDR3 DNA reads TGTGCCAGCCTAAGCACCCGGGGACGGGGGGGCTCCGGGGAGCTGTTTTTT. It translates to CASLSTRGRGGSGELFF.

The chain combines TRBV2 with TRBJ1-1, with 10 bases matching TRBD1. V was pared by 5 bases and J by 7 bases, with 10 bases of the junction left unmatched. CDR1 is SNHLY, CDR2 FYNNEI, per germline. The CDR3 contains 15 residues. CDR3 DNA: TGTGCCAGCAGTTCGGGCAGGACAGGGGGACATGAAGCTTTCTTT. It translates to CASSSGRTGGHEAFF.

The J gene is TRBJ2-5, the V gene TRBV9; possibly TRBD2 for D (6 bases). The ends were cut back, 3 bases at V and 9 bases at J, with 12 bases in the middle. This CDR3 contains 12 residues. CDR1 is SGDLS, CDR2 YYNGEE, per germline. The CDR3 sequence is CASSAVGEAQYF. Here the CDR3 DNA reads TGTGCCAGCAGCGCCGTGGGGGAGGCCCAGTACTTC.

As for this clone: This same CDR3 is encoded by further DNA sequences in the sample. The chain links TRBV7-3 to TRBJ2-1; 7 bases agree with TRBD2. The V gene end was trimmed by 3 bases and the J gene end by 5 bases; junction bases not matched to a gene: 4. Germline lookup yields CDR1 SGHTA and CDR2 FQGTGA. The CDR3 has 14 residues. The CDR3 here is CASSLGGSNNEQFF. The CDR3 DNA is TGTGCCAGCAGCTTGGGAGGGTCCAACAATGAGCAGTTCTTC.

The CDR3 coding sequence is TGTGCCAGCTCTGAAGTACGGACTAATGAAAAACTGTTTTTT. Protein sequence: CASSEVRTNEKLFF. This chain uses TRBV2 with TRBJ1-4; no clear D. CDR1 SNHLY and CDR2 FYNNEI come from the germline V gene. The V gene lost 8 bases and the J gene lost 2 bases, with 12 bases spanning the gap. The CDR3 has 14 amino acids.

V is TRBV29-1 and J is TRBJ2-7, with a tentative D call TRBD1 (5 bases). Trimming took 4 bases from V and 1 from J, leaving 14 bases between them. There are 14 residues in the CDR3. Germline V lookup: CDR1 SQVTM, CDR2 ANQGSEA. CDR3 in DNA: TGCAGCGTTGGAAAGACAGCCGGTTCCTACGAGCAGTACTTC. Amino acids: CSVGKTAGSYEQYF.

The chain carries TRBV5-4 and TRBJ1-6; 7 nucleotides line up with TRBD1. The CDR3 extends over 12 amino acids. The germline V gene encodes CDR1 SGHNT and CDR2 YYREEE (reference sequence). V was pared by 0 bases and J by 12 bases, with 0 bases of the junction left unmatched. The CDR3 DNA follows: TGTGCCAGCAGCTTGGGGACAGGACCCCTCCACTTT. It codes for CASSLGTGPLHF.

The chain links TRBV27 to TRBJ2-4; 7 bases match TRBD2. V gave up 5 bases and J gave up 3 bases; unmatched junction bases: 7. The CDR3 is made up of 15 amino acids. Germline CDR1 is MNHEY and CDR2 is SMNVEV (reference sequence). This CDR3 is CASSLSGAFKNIQYF. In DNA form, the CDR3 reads TGTGCCAGCAGTCTAAGCGGGGCCTTCAAAAACATTCAGTACTTC.

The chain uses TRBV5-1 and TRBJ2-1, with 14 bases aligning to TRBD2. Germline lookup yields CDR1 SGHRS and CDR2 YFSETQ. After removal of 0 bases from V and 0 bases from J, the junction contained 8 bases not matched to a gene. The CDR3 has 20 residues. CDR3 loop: CASSLGAGTSGGSSYNEQFF. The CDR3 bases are TGCGCCAGCAGCTTGGGCGCCGGGACTAGCGGGGGAAGCTCCTACAATGAGCAGTTCTTC.

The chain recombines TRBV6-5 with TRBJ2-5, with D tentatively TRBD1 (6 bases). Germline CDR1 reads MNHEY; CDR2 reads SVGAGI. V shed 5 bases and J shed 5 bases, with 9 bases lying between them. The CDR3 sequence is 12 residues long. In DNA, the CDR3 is TGTGCCAGCAGTCCAGGGGACGAGACCCAGTACTTC. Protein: CASSPGDETQYF.

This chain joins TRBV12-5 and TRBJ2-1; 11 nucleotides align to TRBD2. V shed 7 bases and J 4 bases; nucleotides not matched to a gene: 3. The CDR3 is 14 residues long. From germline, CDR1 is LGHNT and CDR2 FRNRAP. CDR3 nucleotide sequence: TGTGCTAGTGTTGGGACTAGCGGATACAATGAGCAGTTCTTC. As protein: CASVGTSGYNEQFF.

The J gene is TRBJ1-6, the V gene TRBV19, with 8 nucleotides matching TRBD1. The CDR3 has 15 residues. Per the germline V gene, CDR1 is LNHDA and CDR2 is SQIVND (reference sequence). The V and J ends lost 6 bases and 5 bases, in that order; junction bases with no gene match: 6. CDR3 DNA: TGTGCCAGTAGAAGAGACAGGGGCCATAATTCACCCCTCCACTTT. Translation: CASRRDRGHNSPLHF.

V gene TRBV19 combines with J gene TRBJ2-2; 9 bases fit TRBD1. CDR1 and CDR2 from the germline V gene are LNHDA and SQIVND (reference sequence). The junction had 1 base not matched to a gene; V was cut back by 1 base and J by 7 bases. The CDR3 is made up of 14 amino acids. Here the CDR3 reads CASSIGTGDGELFF. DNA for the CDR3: TGTGCCAGTAGTATAGGGACAGGGGACGGGGAGCTGTTTTTT.

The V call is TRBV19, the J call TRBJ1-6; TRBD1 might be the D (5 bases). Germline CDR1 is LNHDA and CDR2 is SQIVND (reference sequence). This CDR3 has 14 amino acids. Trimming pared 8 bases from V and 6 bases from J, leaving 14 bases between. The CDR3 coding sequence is TGTGCCAGTCGGCGGGGGGTCGGTAATTCACCCCTCCACTTT. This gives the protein CASRRGVGNSPLHF.

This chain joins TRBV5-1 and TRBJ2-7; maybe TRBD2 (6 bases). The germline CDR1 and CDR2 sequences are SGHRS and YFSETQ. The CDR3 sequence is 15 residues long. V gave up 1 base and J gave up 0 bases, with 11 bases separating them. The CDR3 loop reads CASSLSGESSYEQYF. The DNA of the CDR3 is TGCGCCAGCAGCTTGTCGGGGGAAAGCTCCTACGAGCAGTACTTC.

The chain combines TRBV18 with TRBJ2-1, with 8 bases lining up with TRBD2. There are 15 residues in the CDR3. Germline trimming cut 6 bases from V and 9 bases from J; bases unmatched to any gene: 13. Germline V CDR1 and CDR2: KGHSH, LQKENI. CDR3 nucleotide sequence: TGTGCCAGCTCCCCCCCCAGCGGGGGAGGCGGTGAGCAGTTCTTC. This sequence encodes CASSPPSGGGGEQFF.

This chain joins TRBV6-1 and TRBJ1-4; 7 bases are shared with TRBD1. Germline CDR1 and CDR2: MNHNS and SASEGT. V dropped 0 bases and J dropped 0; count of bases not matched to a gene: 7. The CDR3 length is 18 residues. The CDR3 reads CASSEARDRRPTNEKLFF. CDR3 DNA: TGTGCCAGCAGTGAAGCGCGGGACAGACGACCAACTAATGAAAAACTGTTTTTT.

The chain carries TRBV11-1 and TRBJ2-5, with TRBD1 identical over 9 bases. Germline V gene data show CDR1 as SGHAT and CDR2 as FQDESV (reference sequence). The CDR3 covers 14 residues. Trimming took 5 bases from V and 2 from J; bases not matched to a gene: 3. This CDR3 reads CASSQGQGQETQYF. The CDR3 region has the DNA TGTGCCAGCAGCCAGGGACAGGGACAAGAGACCCAGTACTTC.

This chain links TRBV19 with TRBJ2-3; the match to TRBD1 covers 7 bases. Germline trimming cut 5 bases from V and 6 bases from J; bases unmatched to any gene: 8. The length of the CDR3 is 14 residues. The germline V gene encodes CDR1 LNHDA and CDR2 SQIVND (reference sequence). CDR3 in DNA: TGTGCCAGTAGTGAGGGACAGCCTGGGGATACGCAGTATTTT. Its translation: CASSEGQPGDTQYF.

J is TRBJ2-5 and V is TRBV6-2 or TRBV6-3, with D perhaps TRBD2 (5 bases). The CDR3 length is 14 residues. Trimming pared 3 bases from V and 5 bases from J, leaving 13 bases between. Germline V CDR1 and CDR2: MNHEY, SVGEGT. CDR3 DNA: TGTGCCAGCAGTTATAGTTTACGCGGGGAGACCCAGTACTTC. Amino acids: CASSYSLRGETQYF.

The chain's CDR3 is CASRTGAPSNQPQHF. The CDR3 coding sequence is TGTGCCAGCAGAACAGGGGCTCCTAGCAATCAGCCCCAGCATTTT. The chain is built from TRBV6-5 and TRBJ1-5; 7 nucleotides align to TRBD1. In germline, CDR1 is MNHEY, CDR2 SVGAGI. This CDR3 comprises 15 residues. The junction had 5 bases not matched to a gene; V was cut back by 6 bases and J by 0 bases.

CDR3 in amino acids: CASASGVETQYF. CDR3 bases: TGTGCCAGCGCCTCGGGGGTCGAGACCCAGTACTTC. The gene calls are TRBV7-9 and TRBJ2-5; perhaps TRBD2 as D (6 bases). V was shortened by 8 bases and J by 5 bases, with 12 bases between the two germline ends. Germline V gene data show CDR1 as SEHNR and CDR2 as FQNEAQ (reference sequence). CDR3 size: 12 residues.

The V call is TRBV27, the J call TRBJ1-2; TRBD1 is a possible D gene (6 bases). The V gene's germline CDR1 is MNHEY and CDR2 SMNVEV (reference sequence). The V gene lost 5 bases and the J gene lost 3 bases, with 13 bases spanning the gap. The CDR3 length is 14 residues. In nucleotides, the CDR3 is TGTGCCAGCAGTCCTACAGGGATGGACTATGGCTACACCTTC. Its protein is CASSPTGMDYGYTF.

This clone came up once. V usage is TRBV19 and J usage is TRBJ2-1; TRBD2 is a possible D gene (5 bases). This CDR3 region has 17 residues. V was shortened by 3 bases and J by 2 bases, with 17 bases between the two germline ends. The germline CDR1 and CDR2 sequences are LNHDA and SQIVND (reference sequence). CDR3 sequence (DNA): TGTGCCAGTAGTATTAACGTCGAGAGGGCCCCCTACAATGAGCAGTTCTTC. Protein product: CASSINVERAPYNEQFF.